The next 32 T cell receptor beta chains were all read from a single sample in a study of T cell responses to AZD1222 COVID-19 vaccine. The repertoire was sequenced with immunoSEQ multiplex PCR; TCRdb's copy has only in-frame clones and lacks some. The sample holds 130,000 to 150,000 clones; more than 85% are singletons and the top ten take about 3%. The sample in question was peripheral blood, obtained on day 0 of AZD1222 vaccination. These receptors came from an adult in good health.

This chain links TRBV28 with TRBJ2-1; perhaps TRBD2 as D (6 bases). Germline lookup yields CDR1 MDHEN and CDR2 SYDVKM. This CDR3 spans 15 amino acids. V was trimmed by 5 bases and J by 3 bases, leaving 14 bases between them. CDR3 nucleotide sequence: TGTGCCAGCAGTGGTCCGGGGCGGGGCTACAATGAGCAGTTCTTC. Translation gives CASSGPGRGYNEQFF.

J is TRBJ1-1 and V is TRBV12-3 or TRBV12-4; tentative D call: TRBD1 (6 bases). V lost 2 bases to trimming and J lost 4 bases, with 8 bases between them. CDR3 length equals 13 residues. The CDR3 is CASSLRGGTEAFF. The CDR3 region has the DNA TGTGCCAGCAGTTTAAGGGGGGGCACTGAAGCTTTCTTT.

This chain uses TRBV5-1 with TRBJ1-4; a weak D match, TRBD1 (6 bases). V was cut by 4 bases and J by 7 bases, with 11 bases left in between. This CDR3 has 13 residues. Per germline, CDR1 SGHRS and CDR2 YFSETQ. The CDR3 DNA follows: TGCGCCAGCAGCAGGGACACGGGTGAAAAACTGTTTTTT. Its translation is CASSRDTGEKLFF.

This chain joins TRBV9 and TRBJ2-7; D remains unclear. CDR3 length equals 14 residues. V gave up 4 bases and J gave up 2 bases, with 13 bases separating them. The germline V gene encodes CDR1 SGDLS and CDR2 YYNGEE. The CDR3 region is CASSYDSRTYEQYF. CDR3 in DNA: TGTGCCAGCAGCTACGACTCTAGGACCTACGAGCAGTACTTC.

This clone occurred once. The chain recombines TRBV24-1 with TRBJ2-1; 10 bases map to TRBD2. The V segment lost 6 bases and the J segment 9 bases; nucleotides outside the gene matches: 10. CDR3 size: 15 residues. Germline V CDR1 and CDR2: KGHDR, SFDVKD. Written as DNA, the CDR3 is TGTGCCACCAGTTTAGCGGGAGGCGATTTCCGTGAGCAGTTCTTC. Encoded protein: CATSLAGGDFREQFF.

The CDR3 here is CASRGTSGSQEQYF. The DNA of the CDR3 is TGCGCCAGCAGGGGGACTAGCGGGAGTCAAGAGCAGTACTTC. V gene TRBV10-2 combines with J gene TRBJ2-7; 14 bases match TRBD2. The CDR3 consists of 14 residues. Trimming took 6 bases from V and 7 from J; bases not matched to a gene: 5. The germline V gene encodes CDR1 WSHSY and CDR2 SAAADI.

The chain employs TRBV10-2 and TRBJ1-5; no clear D gene. CDR1 WSHSY and CDR2 SAAADI come from the germline V gene. The CDR3 is 14 residues long. Trimming left V 0 bases short and J 7 bases short, with 10 bases between. The CDR3 is CASSESGLRQPQHF. CDR3 bases: TGCGCCAGCAGTGAGTCTGGATTACGGCAGCCCCAGCATTTT.

The rearrangement uses TRBV4-1 and TRBJ2-1; 8 bases line up with TRBD2. Unmatched junction bases numbered 10, after V lost 5 bases and J lost 4 bases. Germline assignment: CDR1 MGHRA and CDR2 YSYEKL. The CDR3 length is 16 residues. In DNA, the CDR3 is TGCGCCAGCAGCTTTCCGGGGACTAGATTTTACAATGAGCAGTTCTTC. Translation: CASSFPGTRFYNEQFF.

The rearrangement uses TRBV27 and TRBJ1-1; D gene ambiguous. Trimming cost V 4 bases and J 4 bases, with 4 bases left between them. This CDR3 is built from 11 residues. The germline CDR1 and CDR2 sequences are MNHEY and SMNVEV (reference sequence). The CDR3: CASSSFTEAFF. In nucleotides, the CDR3 is TGTGCCAGCAGTTCCTTCACTGAAGCTTTCTTT.

The chain links TRBV5-1 to TRBJ1-1; 9 bases match TRBD1. The trim removed 1 base at V and 0 bases at J, leaving 13 bases unmatched. Germline V lookup: CDR1 SGHRS, CDR2 YFSETQ. The CDR3 is made up of 19 amino acids. Written as DNA, the CDR3 is TGCGCCAGCAGCTTGAGGTCCCCGGACAGGGGCGTTATGAACACTGAAGCTTTCTTT. Protein product: CASSLRSPDRGVMNTEAFF.

The chain employs TRBV7-8 and TRBJ2-1; maybe TRBD2 (6 bases). The CDR3 length is 16 residues. CDR1 SGHVS and CDR2 FQNEAQ come from the germline V gene. V lost 4 bases and J 4 bases, leaving 17 bases between the germline ends. The CDR3 sequence: CASSWTTEGLYNEQFF. DNA for the CDR3: TGTGCCAGCAGCTGGACTACCGAAGGTCTTTACAATGAGCAGTTCTTC.

On this clone: Other DNA sequences in this sample translate to the same CDR3. The chain recombines TRBV11-2 with TRBJ2-1, with 9 nucleotides matching TRBD2. The J segment lost 4 bases and the V segment lost 5 bases, leaving 3 bases of the junction unmatched. CDR3 length: 14 residues. Germline V gene sequence: CDR1 SGHAT, CDR2 FQNNGV. The DNA of the CDR3 is TGTGCCAGCAGCCTTAGCGGGAGTTACAATGAGCAGTTCTTC. Its protein is CASSLSGSYNEQFF.

The rearrangement links TRBV27 to TRBJ2-7, with TRBD2 identical over 9 bases. CDR1 and CDR2 (germline): MNHEY, SMNVEV (reference sequence). With V trimmed by 2 bases and J by 3 bases, 5 bases remained unmatched. The CDR3 totals 15 residues. CDR3 sequence: CASSLTRTSVYEQYF. The CDR3 nucleotides are TGTGCCAGCAGTTTAACTCGGACTAGCGTCTACGAGCAGTACTTC.

The chain has TRBV4-2 and TRBJ2-1; D is ambiguous. Germline CDR1 reads LGHNA; CDR2 reads YNFKEQ. The CDR3 length is 14 residues. V lost 0 bases and J lost 4, with 7 bases in between. The CDR3 bases are TGTGCCAGCAGCCAAGACGTCAGGTACAATGAGCAGTTCTTC. This gives the protein CASSQDVRYNEQFF.

This rearrangement joins TRBV11-3 to TRBJ2-5, with D unclear. V gave up 3 bases and J gave up 4 bases, with 9 bases separating them. The germline V gene has CDR1 SGHNT and CDR2 YENEEA. The CDR3 spans 13 residues. The CDR3, as DNA: TGTGCCAGCAGCTTTGGTCTCTTAGAGACCCAGTACTTC. Protein sequence: CASSFGLLETQYF.

The chain links TRBV7-3 to TRBJ2-7, with D tentatively TRBD2 (6 bases). CDR3 length equals 14 residues. V was pared by 1 base and J by 6 bases, with 13 bases between. Germline V lookup: CDR1 SGHTA, CDR2 FQGTGA. CDR3 sequence reads: CASSLNVVGGEQYF. The CDR3 region has the DNA TGTGCCAGCAGCTTAAATGTGGTCGGGGGCGAGCAGTACTTC.

The chain links TRBV30 to TRBJ2-7, with a tentative D call TRBD2 (5 bases). Germline V gives CDR1 GTSNPN, CDR2 SVGIG (reference sequence). This CDR3 comprises 14 residues. V lost 4 bases, J lost 6 bases, and 19 bases lay in between. The CDR3 sequence is CAWIPGTSVSEQYF. DNA for the CDR3: TGTGCCTGGATCCCTGGCACTAGTGTCTCCGAGCAGTACTTC.

CDR3 DNA: TGTGCCAGCAGCGTAGCTCTCGGGGGCTACACCTTC. It translates to CASSVALGGYTF. V gene TRBV9 combines with J gene TRBJ1-2; the D is unclear. The CDR3 runs 12 residues. Germline CDR1 reads SGDLS; CDR2 reads YYNGEE. The germline V and J ends were trimmed by 0 bases and 8 bases, with 8 bases remaining between them.

The V call is TRBV3-1 (or the pseudogene TRBV3-2), the J call TRBJ2-1; TRBD2 aligns across 7 bases. Germline V gives CDR1 LGHDT, CDR2 YNNKEL (reference sequence). The V gene end was trimmed by 4 bases and the J gene end by 4 bases; junction bases not matched to a gene: 10. The CDR3 extends over 16 amino acids. For the CDR3, the DNA is TGTGCCAGCAGCCCGGGTAAGCGGGGAGGATACAATGAGCAGTTCTTC. Translated, it gives CASSPGKRGGYNEQFF.

In this sample, this clone turned up once. The chain couples TRBV7-9 to TRBJ2-3; no firm D call. Trimming stripped 4 bases from V and 3 bases from J, with 14 bases between. The CDR3 extends over 15 amino acids. The germline V gene has CDR1 SEHNR and CDR2 FQNEAQ (reference sequence). The chain's CDR3 is CASSSPFASTDTQYF. In DNA, the CDR3 is TGTGCCAGCAGCTCCCCCTTTGCTTCAACAGATACGCAGTATTTT.

The table lists this clone with a count of one. The chain is built from TRBV6-6 and TRBJ1-1; no clear D gene. Deletions cut 6 bases from V and 1 base from J, with 15 bases between. The CDR3 runs to 15 residues. Germline loops: CDR1 MNHNY, CDR2 SVGAGI (reference sequence). In DNA, the CDR3 is TGTGCCAGCAGAATCTCCCATACATCGAACACTGAAGCTTTCTTT. It yields the protein CASRISHTSNTEAFF.

The chain has TRBV30 and TRBJ1-1; D not certain. CDR1 is GTSNPN, CDR2 SVGIG, per germline (reference sequence). This CDR3 contains 13 residues. V dropped 3 bases and J dropped 3 bases, with 11 bases sitting between them. CDR3 loop: CAWRSRGDTEAFF. The DNA for the CDR3 is TGTGCCTGGAGGTCACGAGGCGACACTGAAGCTTTCTTT. Complete variable domain (other parts from reference TRBV30 and TRBJ1-1): SQTIHQWPATLVQPVGSPLSLECTVEGTSNPNLYWYRQAAGRGLQLLFYSVGIGQISSEVPQNLSASRPQDRQFILSSKKLLLSDSGFYLCAWRSRGDTEAFFGQGTRLTVV.

The chain joins TRBV25-1 to TRBJ1-4; the match to TRBD1 covers 8 bases. The CDR3 spans 15 residues. V lost 4 bases to trimming and J lost 7 bases; unmatched junction nucleotides: 8. CDR1 MGHDK and CDR2 SYGVNS come from the germline V gene. In nucleotides, the CDR3 is TGTGCCAGCAGTGCCATGACAGGGGTCGGTGAAAAACTGTTTTTT. It yields the protein CASSAMTGVGEKLFF.

This clone was seen just once. This rearrangement joins TRBV4-3 to TRBJ2-4, with D unresolved. The germline V gene has CDR1 LGHNA and CDR2 YSLEER. V lost 1 base and J lost 2, with 15 bases in between. The CDR3 loop spans 17 amino acids. In nucleotides, the CDR3 is TGCGCCAGCAGCCAAGTTATCCTGCCCCGGCCCAAAAACATTCAGTACTTC. Its translation is CASSQVILPRPKNIQYF.

This clone was counted once. The chain has TRBV29-1 and TRBJ1-1; D may be TRBD1 (5 bases). Germline V CDR1 and CDR2: SQVTM, ANQGSEA. V was pared by 6 bases and J by 0 bases, with 14 bases between. This CDR3 has 14 residues. CDR3 sequence: CSVGSGDLNTEAFF. Here the CDR3 DNA reads TGCAGCGTCGGTAGTGGGGACTTGAACACTGAAGCTTTCTTT.

The rearrangement links TRBV5-6 to TRBJ1-2, with D possibly being TRBD1 (5 bases). Germline values: CDR1 SGHDT, CDR2 YYEEEE. V lost 1 base and J lost 5, with 12 bases in between. CDR3 length: 14 residues. Written as DNA, the CDR3 is TGTGCCAGCAGCTTGAGCGGACAAGGGTATGGCTACACCTTC. The encoded protein is CASSLSGQGYGYTF.

CDR3 bases: TGTGCCAGCGGCTACAGGGGATTCTCCTACGAGCAGTACTTC. This codes for CASGYRGFSYEQYF. The chain has TRBV27 and TRBJ2-7, with 7 bases aligning to TRBD1. The CDR3 length is 14 residues. J lost 0 bases, V lost 8 bases, and 7 bases had no gene match. Germline CDR1 is MNHEY and CDR2 is SMNVEV (reference sequence).

V and J are TRBV2 and TRBJ2-7, with D hard to call. Germline V lookup: CDR1 SNHLY, CDR2 FYNNEI. V lost 4 bases and J 6 bases, leaving 4 bases between the germline ends. CDR3 length: 10 amino acids. Written as DNA, the CDR3 is TGTGCCAGCAGTGTCGGCGAGCAGTACTTC. This translates into CASSVGEQYF.

V gene TRBV6-6 combines with J gene TRBJ1-4; no firm D call. This CDR3 comprises 13 residues. V lost 1 base and J 7 bases, leaving 7 bases between the germline ends. Germline-derived CDR1 and CDR2 are MNHNY and SVGAGI (reference sequence). This CDR3 is CASSYFGGEKLFF. DNA of the CDR3: TGTGCCAGCAGTTACTTCGGAGGTGAAAAACTGTTTTTT.

The V and J genes are TRBV3-1 (or the pseudogene TRBV3-2) and TRBJ2-1, with D tentatively TRBD2 (6 bases). Germline CDR1 and CDR2: LGHDT and YNNKEL (reference sequence). CDR3 length equals 15 residues. With 1 base removed from V and 3 bases from J, the gap between germline ends came to 10 bases. Written as DNA, the CDR3 is TGTGCCAGCAGCCAAGGGACGACTAGCTACAATGAGCAGTTCTTC. Translation gives CASSQGTTSYNEQFF.

This rearrangement joins TRBV30 to TRBJ2-1, with D unresolved. The CDR3 loop spans 14 amino acids. Germline CDR1 and CDR2: GTSNPN and SVGIG (reference sequence). The V gene lost 3 bases and the J gene lost 3 bases, with 12 bases spanning the gap. The CDR3 bases are TGTGCCTGGAGCCCAGGACGGAGCTACAATGAGCAGTTCTTC. It codes for CAWSPGRSYNEQFF.

This chain links TRBV6-1 with TRBJ1-4, with D unresolved. This CDR3 has 12 amino acids. Trimming took 3 bases from V and 4 from J, leaving 3 bases between them. In germline, CDR1 is MNHNS, CDR2 SASEGT. The CDR3 bases are TGTGCCAGCAGTGACAGTAATGAAAAACTGTTTTTT. Its protein is CASSDSNEKLFF.